This TCR beta chain was found in a study of blood T cell repertoires in COVID-19. The overall study: From the United States, Italy and Spain came samples of acute and convalescent COVID-19. PBMCs, B-cell-depleted T cells, or T cells were the source of the cDNA or gDNA that made up the material.

The germline V gene has CDR1 MNHEY and CDR2 SMNVEV (reference sequence). The germline V and J ends were trimmed by 5 bases and 2 bases, with 10 bases remaining between them. CDR3 length: 14 amino acids. Original processing notes: Amplification from reference gene primers served as the basis for estimated nucleated cell counts. The table came from immunoSEQ multiplex PCR; TCRdb's copy has only in-frame clones and leaves some out. V and J calls and clone size are as listed in that table; D and trimming were resolved from the DNA. The data show more than 200,000 clones, around 84% seen once. This chain links TRBV27 with TRBJ1-5; TRBD1 is a possible D gene (5 bases). This receptor was obtained from a woman aged 40 to 50 who had recovered from COVID-19. Sequencing input: peripheral blood. CDR3 in DNA: TGTGCCAGCAGTATAACAGGAGGCAATCAGCCCCAGCATTTT. Protein product: CASSITGGNQPQHF.